This passage covers 29 T cell receptor beta chains from one sample sequenced in a study of blood T cell repertoires in COVID-19. The table came from immunoSEQ multiplex PCR; TCRdb's copy has only in-frame clones and leaves some out. The table shows more than 350,000 clones, with nearly 90% occurring only once. The source material was PBMCs or T cells enriched from blood (not recorded which). The receptors originated from a woman aged 18-29 years who had been exposed to COVID-19.

The chain uses TRBV2 and TRBJ1-4, with a tentative D call TRBD1 (5 bases). Germline CDR1 is SNHLY and CDR2 is FYNNEI. This CDR3 region has 13 residues. V dropped 5 bases and J dropped 11 bases, with 15 bases sitting between them. This CDR3 is CASSPNGGEKLFF. The DNA of the CDR3 is TGTGCCAGCAGTCCAAACGGGGGGGAGAAACTGTTTTTT.

The chain uses TRBV7-2 and TRBJ2-7; a weak D match, TRBD1 (6 bases). V was trimmed by 8 bases and J by 2 bases, leaving 16 bases between them. CDR3 length: 14 residues. The germline V gene encodes CDR1 SGHTA and CDR2 FQGNSA. The CDR3 sequence is CASQKDRPAYEQYF. The CDR3, as DNA: TGTGCCAGCCAAAAGGACAGACCCGCCTACGAGCAGTACTTC.

V gene TRBV19 combines with J gene TRBJ2-2, with 8 bases lining up with TRBD2. Trimming took 6 bases from V and 6 from J; bases not matched to a gene: 6. Germline V gene data show CDR1 as LNHDA and CDR2 as SQIVND (reference sequence). The CDR3 spans 14 residues. CDR3 sequence reads: CASSRTSGAGELFF. Written as DNA, the CDR3 is TGTGCCAGTAGCCGAACTAGCGGAGCCGGGGAGCTGTTTTTT. Variable domain in full (rest from reference TRBV19 and TRBJ2-2): DGGITQSPKYLFRKEGQNVTLSCEQNLNHDAMYWYRQDPGQGLRLIYYSQIVNDFQKGDIAEGYSVSREKKESFPLTVTSAQKNPTAFYLCASSRTSGAGELFFGEGSRLTVL.

The rearrangement joins TRBV5-6 to TRBJ2-1; D may be TRBD2 (5 bases). V was trimmed by 4 bases and J by 2 bases, leaving 16 bases between them. The CDR3 consists of 16 residues. Germline-derived CDR1 and CDR2 are SGHDT and YYEEEE. The CDR3 protein is CASSKIVLAPYNEQFF. Here the CDR3 DNA reads TGTGCCAGCAGCAAAATTGTCCTAGCCCCCTACAATGAGCAGTTCTTC. The variable domain in full, completed from reference TRBV5-6 and TRBJ2-1, reads DAGVTQSPTHLIKTRGQQVTLRCSPKSGHDTVSWYQQALGQGPQFIFQYYEEEERQRGNFPDRFSGHQFPNYSSELNVNALLLGDSALYLCASSKIVLAPYNEQFFGPGTRLTVL.

The V and J genes are TRBV6-5 and TRBJ2-1; 7 bases line up with TRBD2. Trimming removed 2 bases from V and 14 bases from J; junction bases left unmatched: 15. The CDR3 loop spans 15 amino acids. The germline V gene encodes CDR1 MNHEY and CDR2 SVGAGI. Here the CDR3 reads CASSYASGSSGRKFF. CDR3 nucleotides: TGTGCCAGCAGTTACGCGAGCGGATCTAGCGGCCGCAAGTTCTTC.

The chain carries TRBV6-2 or TRBV6-3 and TRBJ1-2; 9 positions agree with TRBD1. Germline V gene lookup returns CDR1 MNHEY and CDR2 SVGEGT. This CDR3 has 16 residues. V shed 5 bases, J shed 4 bases, and the junction held 11 bases outside the gene matches. CDR3 bases: TGTGCCAGCAGTGGAGCGGGGACAGGGTCACTCTATGGCTACACCTTC. This sequence encodes CASSGAGTGSLYGYTF.

The chain links TRBV29-1 to TRBJ1-2; 8 bases line up with TRBD1. Germline V gene sequence: CDR1 SQVTM, CDR2 ANQGSEA. CDR3 length: 14 residues. The J segment lost 2 bases and the V segment lost 2 bases, leaving 4 bases of the junction unmatched. The DNA of the CDR3 is TGCAGCGTTGAATGGACAGGGAGGAACTATGGCTACACCTTC. Protein product: CSVEWTGRNYGYTF.

V and J are TRBV29-1 and TRBJ1-6; no definite D call. Germline CDR1 reads SQVTM; CDR2 reads ANQGSEA. The CDR3 covers 13 residues. The V gene lost 0 bases and the J gene lost 7 bases, with 7 bases spanning the gap. CDR3 protein: CSVEDGRNSPLHF. CDR3 in DNA: TGCAGCGTTGAAGATGGGCGAAATTCACCCCTCCACTTT.

This chain joins TRBV7-9 and TRBJ2-5; TRBD2 matches 8 bases. The ends lost 5 bases at V and 5 bases at J; junction bases unmatched: 13. The CDR3 runs 16 residues. In germline, CDR1 is SEHNR, CDR2 FQNEAQ (reference sequence). DNA of the CDR3: TGTGCCAGCAGCCCCCCCCCGGGAGGGCCCGGGGAGACCCAGTACTTC. Translating it yields CASSPPPGGPGETQYF.

This clone was found a few times. The CDR3 spells CASSRGGAGYTEAFF. In DNA, the CDR3 is TGTGCCAGCAGCCGCGGGGGGGCCGGGTATACTGAAGCTTTCTTT. The rearrangement uses TRBV7-2 and TRBJ1-1, with a tentative D call TRBD1 (6 bases). Germline CDR1 and CDR2: SGHTA and FQGNSA. CDR3 length equals 15 residues. V gave up 5 bases and J gave up 5 bases, with 18 bases separating them.

The chain joins TRBV25-1 to TRBJ2-1, with 10 bases lining up with TRBD2. Losses at the gene ends were 2 bases for V and 4 bases for J; bases not matched to a gene: 2. This CDR3 has 15 residues. CDR1 is MGHDK and CDR2 is SYGVNS in the germline V gene. The CDR3 protein is CASSERLAGYNEQFF. CDR3 DNA sequence: TGTGCCAGCAGTGAACGACTAGCGGGTTACAATGAGCAGTTCTTC. The variable domain in full, completed from reference TRBV25-1 and TRBJ2-1, reads EADIYQTPRYLVIGTGKKITLECSQTMGHDKMYWYQQDPGMELHLIHYSYGVNSTEKGDLSSESTVSRIRTEHFPLTLESARPSHTSQYLCASSERLAGYNEQFFGPGTRLTVL.

V and J are TRBV3-1 (or the pseudogene TRBV3-2) and TRBJ1-4; 12 bases align to TRBD1. This CDR3 has 17 amino acids. Germline CDR1 LGHDT, CDR2 YNNKEL (reference sequence). J gave up 7 bases and V 2 bases, and 8 bases lay outside the gene matches. The CDR3 DNA reads TGTGCCAGCAGCCAACCTGGGACAGGGGGCGGTGGTGAAAAACTGTTTTTT. This translates into CASSQPGTGGGGEKLFF.

The table lists this clone with a few counts. The chain has TRBV30 and TRBJ1-6; the match to TRBD1 covers 9 bases. There are 13 residues in the CDR3. Germline CDR1 reads GTSNPN; CDR2 reads SVGIG (reference sequence). V was clipped by 8 bases and J by 7 bases; unmatched bases: 6. The CDR3 protein is CAGQTGGNSPLHF. The CDR3 nucleotides read TGTGCCGGCCAGACAGGGGGAAATTCACCCCTCCACTTT.

This clone was recorded a few times. An end of the junction differs from the germline gene, which may be a read error. The J gene is TRBJ2-2, the V gene TRBV7-8; the match to TRBD2 covers 10 bases. The CDR3 length is 16 residues. The germline CDR1 and CDR2 sequences are SGHVS and FQNEAQ. DNA for the CDR3: TGTGCCAGCAGCCTAGCGGGGGCTTTGAACACCGGGGAGCTGTTTTTT. This sequence encodes CASSLAGALNTGELFF.

J is TRBJ2-7 and V is TRBV27, with D possibly being TRBD2 (6 bases). V gave up 5 bases and J gave up 7 bases, with 15 bases separating them. The length of the CDR3 is 13 residues. Germline V gives CDR1 MNHEY, CDR2 SMNVEV (reference sequence). DNA for the CDR3: TGTGCCAGCAGTCCTGCGGGGCCGGGGGAGCAGTACTTC. Protein: CASSPAGPGEQYF.

This chain joins TRBV3-1 (or the pseudogene TRBV3-2) and TRBJ1-1; D may be TRBD1 (5 bases). CDR1 and CDR2 (germline): LGHDT, YNNKEL (reference sequence). This CDR3 contains 13 residues. V gave up 5 bases and J gave up 1 base, with 8 bases separating them. The CDR3 reads CASSTTANTEAFF. The CDR3 coding sequence is TGTGCCAGCAGCACGACAGCGAACACTGAAGCTTTCTTT.

This clone was counted only a few times. The chain couples TRBV27 to TRBJ1-2; the D gene is possibly TRBD1 (5 bases). Trimming left V 5 bases short and J 6 bases short, with 16 bases between. CDR1 is MNHEY and CDR2 is SMNVEV in the germline V gene (reference sequence). There are 14 residues in the CDR3. CDR3 sequence reads: CASSTQRKGNGYTF. In DNA, the CDR3 is TGTGCCAGCAGTACCCAGCGAAAGGGGAATGGCTACACCTTC.

The sample holds a few counts of this clone. Other DNA sequences of this sample code for an identical CDR3. V usage is TRBV28 and J usage is TRBJ1-6; 7 nucleotides line up with TRBD1. The V segment lost 6 bases and the J segment 9 bases; nucleotides outside the gene matches: 5. In germline, CDR1 is MDHEN, CDR2 SYDVKM. The CDR3 runs to 13 residues. The CDR3 region has the DNA TGTGCCAGCAGGGGGACAGCAGGTTCACCCCTCCACTTT. Protein: CASRGTAGSPLHF.

This chain uses TRBV18 with TRBJ2-3; 12 nucleotides align to TRBD1. The CDR3 runs 15 residues. V dropped 3 bases and J dropped 4; count of bases not matched to a gene: 2. The germline V gene encodes CDR1 KGHSH and CDR2 LQKENI. CDR3 protein: CASSPGQGASDTQYF. The CDR3 DNA follows: TGTGCCAGCTCACCGGGACAGGGGGCTTCAGATACGCAGTATTTT.

On this clone itself: Relative to the germline gene, one junction end is altered; a read error may explain this. The rearrangement uses TRBV24-1 and TRBJ1-2; D call uncertain. Looked up from germline, CDR1 is KGHDR and CDR2 is SFDVKD. The CDR3 contains 12 residues. This CDR3 reads CAASTENYGYTF. The CDR3 region has the DNA TGTGCCGCCAGTACAGAGAACTATGGCTACACCTTC.

The chain carries TRBV19 and TRBJ1-2, with TRBD1 matching over 7 bases. The germline V gene has CDR1 LNHDA and CDR2 SQIVND (reference sequence). This CDR3 region has 16 residues. V was clipped by 3 bases and J by 3 bases; unmatched bases: 10. Written as DNA, the CDR3 is TGTGCCAGTAGTATCATCGTTTGGGGGACAGACTATGGCTACACCTTC. Translating gives CASSIIVWGTDYGYTF.

V and J are TRBV4-1 and TRBJ1-2; D is perhaps TRBD1 (6 bases). Germline CDR1 is MGHRA and CDR2 is YSYEKL. The length of the CDR3 is 13 residues. V was shortened by 6 bases and J by 4 bases, with 12 bases between the two germline ends. CDR3 amino acids: CASRKTGSYGYTF. The DNA of the CDR3 is TGCGCCAGCAGGAAGACAGGTTCCTATGGCTACACCTTC.

The rearrangement links TRBV12-1 to TRBJ1-5. TRBV12-1 represents a pseudogene. This CDR3 is 9 amino acids long. For the CDR3, the DNA is TGTGCCAGCAGCTTTTACCAGCATTTT. Translated: CASSFYQHF.

This chain links TRBV19 with TRBJ1-5; 12 positions agree with TRBD1. This CDR3 has 16 amino acids. V lost 4 bases, J lost 7 bases, and 8 bases stayed unmatched. CDR1 is LNHDA and CDR2 is SQIVND in the germline V gene (reference sequence). CDR3 in amino acids: CASSRDRGHPGQPQHF. The CDR3 nucleotides are TGTGCCAGTAGTAGGGACAGGGGGCATCCGGGACAGCCCCAGCATTTT.

The gene calls are TRBV19 and TRBJ2-1, with 14 bases matching TRBD2. Germline V gene lookup returns CDR1 LNHDA and CDR2 SQIVND (reference sequence). The CDR3 contains 14 residues. With V trimmed by 8 bases and J by 9 bases, 6 bases remained unmatched. CDR3 in amino acids: CASLGTSGGTEQFF. CDR3 DNA: TGTGCCAGTTTGGGGACTAGCGGGGGCACTGAGCAGTTCTTC.

This clone was counted only a few times. The chain employs TRBV30 and TRBJ1-2, with TRBD1 matching 7 bases. Germline CDR1 reads GTSNPN; CDR2 reads SVGIG (reference sequence). The CDR3 has 18 residues. After removal of 1 base from V and 6 bases from J, the junction contained 20 bases not matched to a gene. The CDR3 nucleotides are TGTGCCTGGAGTGGAGGGGGCGCGCGCACCACTGCCTCTCATGGCTACACCTTC. This translates into CAWSGGGARTTASHGYTF.

In this sample, this clone turned up once. CDR3 amino acids: CASSPPGTGFNQPQHF. In DNA form, the CDR3 reads TGTGCCAGCTCACCCCCCGGGACAGGGTTCAATCAGCCCCAGCATTTT. The rearrangement uses TRBV18 and TRBJ1-5, with 9 bases lining up with TRBD1. Losses at the gene ends were 3 bases for V and 3 bases for J; bases not matched to a gene: 6. Germline CDR1 KGHSH, CDR2 LQKENI. CDR3 length: 16 residues.

The rearrangement uses TRBV7-9 and TRBJ2-1, with D tentatively TRBD2 (5 bases). Per the germline V gene, CDR1 is SEHNR and CDR2 is FQNEAQ (reference sequence). Trimming took 1 base from V and 1 from J, leaving 5 bases between them. The CDR3 runs 14 residues. CDR3 protein: CASSLGGSYNEQFF. The CDR3 bases are TGTGCCAGCAGCTTAGGCGGGTCCTACAATGAGCAGTTCTTC.

The V call is TRBV27, the J call TRBJ2-7; 7 positions agree with TRBD2. CDR1 is MNHEY, CDR2 SMNVEV, per germline (reference sequence). Trimming removed 8 bases from V and 1 base from J; junction bases left unmatched: 5. The CDR3 is made up of 13 amino acids. The DNA of the CDR3 is TGTGCCAGCTTTGGGGGGGGGTCCTACGAGCAGTACTTC. Its translation: CASFGGGSYEQYF.